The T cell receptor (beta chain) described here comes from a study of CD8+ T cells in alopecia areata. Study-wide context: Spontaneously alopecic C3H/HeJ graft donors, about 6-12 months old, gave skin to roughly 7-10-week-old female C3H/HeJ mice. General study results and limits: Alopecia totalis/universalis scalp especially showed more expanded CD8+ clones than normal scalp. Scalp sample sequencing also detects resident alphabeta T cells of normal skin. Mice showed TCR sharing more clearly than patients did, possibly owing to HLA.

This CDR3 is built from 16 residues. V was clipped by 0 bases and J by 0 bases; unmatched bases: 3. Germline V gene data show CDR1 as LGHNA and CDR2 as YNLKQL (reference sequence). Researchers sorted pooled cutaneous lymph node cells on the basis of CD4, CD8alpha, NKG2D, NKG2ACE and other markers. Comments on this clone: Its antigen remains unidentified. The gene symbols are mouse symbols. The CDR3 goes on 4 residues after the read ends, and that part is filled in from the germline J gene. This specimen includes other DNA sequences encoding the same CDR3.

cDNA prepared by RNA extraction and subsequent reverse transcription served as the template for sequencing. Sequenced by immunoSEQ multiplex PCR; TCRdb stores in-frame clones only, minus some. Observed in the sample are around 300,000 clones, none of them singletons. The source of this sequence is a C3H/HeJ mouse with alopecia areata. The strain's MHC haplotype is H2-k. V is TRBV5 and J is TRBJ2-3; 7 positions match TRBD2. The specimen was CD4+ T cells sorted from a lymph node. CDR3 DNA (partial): TGTGCCAGCAGCCAAGACCGGGGGGGTAGTGCAGAA. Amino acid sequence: CASSQDRGGSAE. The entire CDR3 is CASSQDRGGSAETLYF.